This passage covers 17 T cell receptor beta chains from one sample sequenced in a study of blood T cell repertoires in COVID-19. Profiling relied on immunoSEQ multiplex PCR, and the TCRdb table lists in-frame clones only, not all of them. Among over 250,000 clones listed, 88% were seen once. The sequenced sample consisted of PBMCs or T cells enriched from blood (not recorded which). The receptors derive from a woman aged 55-69 years in a cohort exposed to, infected with or recovered from COVID-19 (not recorded which).

The genes are TRBV3-1 (or the pseudogene TRBV3-2) and TRBJ1-6, with D hard to call. Trimming stripped 4 bases from V and 7 bases from J, with 11 bases between. The CDR3 is made up of 14 amino acids. Germline V gene sequence: CDR1 LGHDT, CDR2 YNNKEL (reference sequence). CDR3: CASSPRSKNSPLHF. The DNA for the CDR3 is TGTGCCAGCAGCCCCCGCAGTAAGAATTCACCCCTCCACTTT.

The chain links TRBV5-1 to TRBJ2-2; 9 nucleotides match TRBD2. The CDR3 is 16 amino acids. V lost 3 bases, J lost 2 bases, and 5 bases stayed unmatched. Germline V gene data show CDR1 as SGHRS and CDR2 as YFSETQ. The DNA for the CDR3 is TGCGCCAGCAGCTGGGGGACTAGCAGAAACACCGGGGAGCTGTTTTTT. Protein product: CASSWGTSRNTGELFF.

The chain recombines TRBV5-1 with TRBJ2-3; TRBD2 agrees at 12 bases. The CDR3 is made up of 15 amino acids. V lost 4 bases and J lost 2; bases outside the gene matches: 2. In germline, CDR1 is SGHRS, CDR2 YFSETQ. This chain's CDR3 is CASSRTSGDTDTQYF. The CDR3 region has the DNA TGCGCCAGCAGCCGGACTAGCGGGGACACAGATACGCAGTATTTT.

The J gene is TRBJ2-7, the V gene TRBV19; the D gene is possibly TRBD2 (6 bases). The germline V gene has CDR1 LNHDA and CDR2 SQIVND (reference sequence). Trimming took off 4 bases at V and 2 bases at J, with 12 bases between the two ends. CDR3 length equals 14 residues. In nucleotides, the CDR3 is TGTGCCAGTAGTACGGGACTCCCCACCTACGAGCAGTACTTC. Its translation is CASSTGLPTYEQYF.

This clone was seen a single time. The chain joins TRBV6-9 to TRBJ1-3; 7 bases agree with TRBD1. V gave up 5 bases and J gave up 0 bases; unmatched junction bases: 7. The germline CDR1 and CDR2 sequences are MNHGY and SVAAGI. The CDR3 is 16 residues long. Here the CDR3 DNA reads TGTGCCAGCAGTATGGGATCAGGGGGCTCTGGAAACACCATATATTTT. This gives the protein CASSMGSGGSGNTIYF.

The CDR3 here is CASSPRTSGFTDTQYF. For the CDR3, the DNA is TGTGCCAGCTCACCACGGACTAGCGGATTCACAGATACGCAGTATTTT. This chain joins TRBV18 and TRBJ2-3; 10 bases map to TRBD2. Germline-derived CDR1 and CDR2 are KGHSH and LQKENI. The CDR3 runs 16 residues. Trimming cost V 1 base and J 2 bases; bases outside gene matches: 3.

This rearrangement joins TRBV9 to TRBJ2-7; 9 bases line up with TRBD1. The V gene's germline CDR1 is SGDLS and CDR2 YYNGEE. V dropped 4 bases and J dropped 3; count of bases not matched to a gene: 5. This CDR3 is 14 amino acids long. CDR3 sequence reads: CASSPGTGNYEQYF. The CDR3 nucleotides read TGTGCCAGCAGCCCCGGGACAGGGAACTACGAGCAGTACTTC.

The chain combines TRBV28 with TRBJ1-2; TRBD1 aligns across 10 bases. Looked up from germline, CDR1 is MDHEN and CDR2 is SYDVKM. The J segment lost 0 bases and the V segment lost 4 bases, leaving 5 bases of the junction unmatched. The CDR3 runs to 16 residues. CDR3 region: CASSSPGTGANYGYTF. The CDR3 coding sequence is TGTGCCAGCAGTTCCCCAGGGACAGGGGCTAACTATGGCTACACCTTC.

J is TRBJ2-2 and V is TRBV19, with a tentative D call TRBD1 (5 bases). Germline CDR1 is LNHDA and CDR2 is SQIVND (reference sequence). V lost 1 base to trimming and J lost 4 bases, with 10 bases between them. The CDR3 consists of 15 residues. The DNA for the CDR3 is TGTGCCAGTAGTATAGTCCAGGGTGGCACCGGGGAGCTGTTTTTT. As protein: CASSIVQGGTGELFF.

The chain joins TRBV19 to TRBJ1-2; TRBD1 agrees at 8 bases. J was trimmed by 1 base and V by 9 bases; bases with no gene match: 7. Germline V gives CDR1 LNHDA, CDR2 SQIVND (reference sequence). The CDR3 spans 14 residues. The CDR3 region is CASDRGGSNYGYTF. The CDR3 DNA is TGTGCCAGCGACAGGGGAGGGAGTAACTATGGCTACACCTTC. The complete variable domain, with remaining parts taken from reference TRBV19 and TRBJ1-2, reads DGGITQSPKYLFRKEGQNVTLSCEQNLNHDAMYWYRQDPGQGLRLIYYSQIVNDFQKGDIAEGYSVSREKKESFPLTVTSAQKNPTAFYLCASDRGGSNYGYTFGSGTRLTVV.

The rearrangement uses TRBV5-1 and TRBJ1-3; D not resolved. V lost 3 bases and J lost 0, with 13 bases in between. Germline loops: CDR1 SGHRS, CDR2 YFSETQ. The length of the CDR3 is 16 residues. CDR3 amino acids: CASSSGNRNSGNTIYF. CDR3 DNA: TGCGCCAGCAGCTCCGGGAACAGAAACTCTGGAAACACCATATATTTT. The whole variable domain, remainder taken from reference TRBV5-1 and TRBJ1-3, is KAGVTQTPRYLIKTRGQQVTLSCSPISGHRSVSWYQQTPGQGLQFLFEYFSETQRNKGNFPGRFSGRQFSNSRSEMNVSTLELGDSALYLCASSSGNRNSGNTIYFGEGSWLTVV.

The chain is built from TRBV30 and TRBJ1-5; D is possibly TRBD1 (6 bases). The CDR3 has 15 amino acids. Germline CDR1 reads GTSNPN; CDR2 reads SVGIG (reference sequence). Trimming stripped 0 bases from V and 4 bases from J, with 13 bases between. The CDR3 spells CAWSVHSGANQPQHF. The CDR3 region has the DNA TGTGCCTGGAGTGTCCATTCAGGGGCTAATCAGCCCCAGCATTTT.

CDR3 sequence: CASSFPDTGGYHEQFF. The CDR3 nucleotides are TGTGCCAGCAGCTTTCCCGATACGGGAGGGTACCATGAGCAGTTCTTC. V is TRBV7-9 and J is TRBJ2-1; 8 bases map to TRBD2. The trim removed 3 bases at V and 8 bases at J, leaving 12 bases unmatched. Germline V gene data show CDR1 as SEHNR and CDR2 as FQNEAQ (reference sequence). There are 16 residues in the CDR3.

The chain employs TRBV12-3 or TRBV12-4 and TRBJ1-2; 7 bases map to TRBD1. V gave up 4 bases and J gave up 8 bases; unmatched junction bases: 1. The CDR3 contains 11 residues. This CDR3 reads CASSSGGGYTF. As DNA, the CDR3 is TGTGCCAGCAGTTCAGGGGGAGGCTACACCTTC.

The rearrangement uses TRBV5-6 and TRBJ2-5; 7 bases fit TRBD2. The trim removed 2 bases at V and 5 bases at J, leaving 6 bases unmatched. The CDR3 extends over 14 amino acids. Germline V CDR1 and CDR2: SGHDT, YYEEEE. Written as DNA, the CDR3 is TGTGCCAGCAGCTTAGGGGCGGGAGTTGAGACCCAGTACTTC. It translates to CASSLGAGVETQYF.

The chain recombines TRBV7-2 with TRBJ2-7; 10 bases match TRBD1. Germline V gene sequence: CDR1 SGHTA, CDR2 FQGNSA. The CDR3 contains 14 residues. Trimming took 4 bases from V and 4 from J; bases not matched to a gene: 4. The CDR3, as DNA: TGTGCCAGCAGCTCCGACAGGGGGCTGTACGAGCAGTACTTC. This codes for CASSSDRGLYEQYF.

The genes are TRBV27 and TRBJ2-7; D ambiguous. V was shortened by 8 bases and J by 6 bases, with 20 bases between the two germline ends. CDR1 and CDR2 (germline): MNHEY, SMNVEV (reference sequence). The CDR3 has 14 amino acids. The CDR3 DNA reads as TGTGCCAGCGCCTCGGGTCTTTGGATCTCCGAGCAGTACTTC. Protein: CASASGLWISEQYF.